This TCR beta chain was captured by sequencing in a study of beta chain features in type 1 diabetes. General study results and limits: TCRB CDR3 length was moderately but significantly reduced in all four CD4+ subsets of Type 1 diabetes patients.

In its sample, this clone was seen a few times. Its cognate antigen is unknown. Germline CDR1 SGDLS, CDR2 YYNGEE. The CDR3 is 15 amino acids. V lost 4 bases and J lost 2; bases outside the gene matches: 9. The sequenced template was cDNA made from the entire isolated RNA. TCRdb keeps only in-frame clones here, not all; method: immunoSEQ multiplex PCR. The top ten clones hold 0.028% of a sample with roughly 260,000 clones, around 21% of them seen once. The chain joins TRBV9 to TRBJ2-7; 7 nucleotides agree with TRBD1. The sequenced material came from naive CD4+ T cells from blood. This receptor was taken from a woman between 40 and 50 years old with type 1 diabetes. The CDR3: CASSPRGQGAYEQYF. CDR3 in DNA: TGTGCCAGCAGCCCGAGGGGGCAGGGGGCCTACGAGCAGTACTTC.